This passage covers 5 T cell receptor beta chains from one sample sequenced in a study of cytomegalovirus exposure and HLA in healthy donors (dated by TCRdb to the late 2010s). The protocol used for the library was the immunoSEQ multiplex PCR assay. For the multiplex PCR, a mixture combining 60 forward primers for TCR Vbeta segments and 13 reverse primers for TCR Jbeta segments was used. TCRdb took over this immuneACCESS table, retaining in-frame rearrangements with V and J assigned. Such tables are incomplete; in checked studies, under half of the missing clones stem from an unresolved V gene, and the remainder is unexplained. This sample gives approximately 170,000 clones in total; roughly 76% of them show up just once. Less than 2.5% of the sample rests with the top ten. Sequences were obtained from PBMCs. The receptors originated from a male donor in good health and CMV-seronegative.

The chain has TRBV19 and TRBJ1-5; TRBD1 is a possible D gene (6 bases). Trimming cost V 4 bases and J 5 bases, with 9 bases left between them. CDR1 and CDR2 (germline): LNHDA, SQIVND (reference sequence). CDR3 size: 13 residues. DNA for the CDR3: TGTGCCAGTAGTAGGACAGCCGATCAGCCCCAGCATTTT. This codes for CASSRTADQPQHF.

V is TRBV11-2 and J is TRBJ2-7; the D gene is possibly TRBD1 (6 bases). CDR3 size: 13 residues. V dropped 5 bases and J dropped 6 bases, with 14 bases sitting between them. Germline V gene data show CDR1 as SGHAT and CDR2 as FQNNGV. The CDR3, as DNA: TGTGCCAGCAGCCCAACAGGGATCGGCGAGCAGTACTTC. Protein: CASSPTGIGEQYF.

The chain joins TRBV19 to TRBJ2-3; maybe TRBD2 (6 bases). Germline lookup yields CDR1 LNHDA and CDR2 SQIVND (reference sequence). Deletions cut 7 bases from V and 4 bases from J, with 18 bases between. The CDR3 is made up of 15 amino acids. CDR3 DNA sequence: TGTGCCAGTACCCTCCGGGGGAGAGGGGCAGATACGCAGTATTTT. It codes for CASTLRGRGADTQYF.

Details on this clone: Its ends do not fully match the called genes, so a read error is possible. V gene TRBV27 combines with J gene TRBJ2-6, with D possibly being TRBD1 (5 bases). CDR1 and CDR2 from the germline V gene are MNHEY and SMNVEV (reference sequence). The CDR3 totals 14 residues. CDR3 residues: CASSPYSGANGLTF. The DNA of the CDR3 is TGTGCCAGCAGCCCCTACTCTGGGGCCAACGGCCTGACTTTC.

The chain has TRBV4-3 and TRBJ2-1; 8 bases map to TRBD2. The CDR3 loop spans 16 amino acids. Per the germline V gene, CDR1 is LGHNA and CDR2 is YSLEER. V lost 4 bases to trimming and J lost 2 bases; unmatched junction nucleotides: 7. CDR3 coding DNA: TGCGCCAGCAGCCTAGACGGGGGGGAACCCTACAATGAGCAGTTCTTC. It specifies CASSLDGGEPYNEQFF.